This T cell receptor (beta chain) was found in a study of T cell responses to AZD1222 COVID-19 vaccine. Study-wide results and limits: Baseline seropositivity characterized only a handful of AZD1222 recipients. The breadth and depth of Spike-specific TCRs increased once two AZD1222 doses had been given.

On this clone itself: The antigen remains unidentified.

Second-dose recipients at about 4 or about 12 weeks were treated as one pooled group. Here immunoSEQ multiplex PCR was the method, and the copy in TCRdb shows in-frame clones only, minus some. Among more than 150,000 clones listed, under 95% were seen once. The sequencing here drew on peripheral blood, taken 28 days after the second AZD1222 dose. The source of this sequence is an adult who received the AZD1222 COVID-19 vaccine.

CDR3 in DNA: TGTGCCAGCAGCTTCAGGGACAGGGGAGGGCCCCAGCATTTT. It yields the protein CASSFRDRGGPQHF. This chain joins TRBV7-2 and TRBJ1-5; 10 bases line up with TRBD1. V gave up 3 bases and J gave up 9 bases; unmatched junction bases: 5. The germline V gene has CDR1 SGHTA and CDR2 FQGNSA. The CDR3 covers 14 residues.